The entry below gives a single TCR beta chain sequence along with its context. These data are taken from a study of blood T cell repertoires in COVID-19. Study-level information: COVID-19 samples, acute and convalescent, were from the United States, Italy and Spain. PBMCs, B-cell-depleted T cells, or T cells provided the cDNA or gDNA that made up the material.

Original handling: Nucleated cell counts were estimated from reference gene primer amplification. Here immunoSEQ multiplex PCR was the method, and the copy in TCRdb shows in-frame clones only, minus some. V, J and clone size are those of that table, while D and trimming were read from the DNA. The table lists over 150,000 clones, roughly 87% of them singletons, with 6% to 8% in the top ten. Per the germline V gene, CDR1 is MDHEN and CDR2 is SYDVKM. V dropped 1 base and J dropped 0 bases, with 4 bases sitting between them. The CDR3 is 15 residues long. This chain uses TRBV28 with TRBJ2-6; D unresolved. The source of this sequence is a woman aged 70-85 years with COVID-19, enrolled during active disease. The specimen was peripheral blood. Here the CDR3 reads CASSLSGSGANVLTF. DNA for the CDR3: TGTGCCAGCAGTTTATCAGGCTCTGGGGCCAACGTCCTGACTTTC.